This TCR beta chain is drawn from a study of identical twins. Each cDNA held unique molecular identifiers, and template switching gave it a universal primer site. In TCRdb, the 5' RACE reads were re-called with MiXCR into one record per CDR3 protein. The data hold hundreds of thousands of distinct CDR3 sequences, with around 20% observed a single time. This clonotype occurred a few times. Its antigen remains unidentified. The CDR3 has 15 amino acids. V lost 3 bases, J lost 8 bases, and 19 bases lay in between. Study-wide points: The authors noted that invariant MAIT and iNKT cells could partly confound zero-insertion analyses.

The same data also went into a second study, on T cells expressing NK-cell markers. Per that paper: These same clonotypes (in several donors) also led the CD3+CD56-NKG2C+ fraction.

The specimen was PBMCs. The chain couples TRBV12-3 or TRBV12-4 to TRBJ2-5, with no clear D. This sequence originates from a woman between 18 and 29 years old in good health. The CDR3 sequence is CASSLVVGSLGTQYF. DNA for the CDR3: TGTGCCAGCAGTTTGGTTGTGGGATCTCTCGGAACCCAGTACTTC.